This T cell receptor beta chain was recovered during a study of response to subunit inactivated influenza vaccine. Study-wide findings and caveats: Only a handful of new T cells, the authors suggested, are recruited with each seasonal influenza vaccination.

With respect to this clonotype: Its matching antigen is unknown.

TCRdb used MiXCR to reprocess the RT-PCR reads, holding one entry per CDR3 protein. The sample shows approximately 700,000 distinct CDR3 sequences, around 16% of them seen only once. Germline-derived CDR1 and CDR2 are ENHRY and SYGVKD. CDR3 length: 15 residues. V was shortened by 6 bases and J by 4 bases, with 19 bases between the two germline ends. The source of this sequence is a man in his forties or fifties who received an inactivated influenza vaccine. The rearrangement joins TRBV10-3 to TRBJ2-7; TRBD1 might be the D (6 bases). The sequencing used PBMCs from blood, collected 12 days after vaccination. The CDR3 loop is CAIRDPGKGEYEQYF. In DNA, the CDR3 is TGTGCCATCAGGGACCCCGGAAAGGGGGAGTACGAGCAGTACTTC.